Sequencing of this T cell receptor (beta chain) was carried out in a study of CD8 T cells in Susac syndrome. In germline, CDR1 is WNHNN, CDR2 SYGVQD (reference sequence). The length of the CDR3 is 13 residues. V was pared by 3 bases and J by 1 base, with 6 bases between. Random-hexamer reverse transcription was applied to about 0.5 to 1 ug RNA. Amplification of TCR beta CDR3 across 54 Vbeta and 13 Jbeta was performed with immunoSEQ multiplex PCR. TCRdb independently ran MiXCR on the immunoSEQ multiplex PCR reads; one entry per CDR3 protein. The table shows 90,000 or so distinct CDR3 sequences, with approximately 92% occurring only once.

Sequences were obtained from CD8+ T cells from PBMCs. This TCR was recovered from a human donor in good health. This rearrangement joins TRBV10-1 to TRBJ1-1; the D is unclear. CDR3 in DNA: TGCGCCAGCAGTGACCTCGAGAACACTGAAGCTTTCTTT. Translating gives CASSDLENTEAFF.